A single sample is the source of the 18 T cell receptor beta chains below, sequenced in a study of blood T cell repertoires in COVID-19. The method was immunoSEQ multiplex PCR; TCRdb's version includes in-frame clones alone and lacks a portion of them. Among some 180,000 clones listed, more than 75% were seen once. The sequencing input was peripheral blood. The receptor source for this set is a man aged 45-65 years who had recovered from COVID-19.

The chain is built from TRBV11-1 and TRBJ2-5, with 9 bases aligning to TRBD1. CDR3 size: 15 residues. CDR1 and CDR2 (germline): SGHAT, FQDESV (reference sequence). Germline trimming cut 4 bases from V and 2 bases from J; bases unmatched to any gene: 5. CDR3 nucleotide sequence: TGTGCCAGCAGCTCAAACAGGGGGCGTCAAGAGACCCAGTACTTC. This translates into CASSSNRGRQETQYF.

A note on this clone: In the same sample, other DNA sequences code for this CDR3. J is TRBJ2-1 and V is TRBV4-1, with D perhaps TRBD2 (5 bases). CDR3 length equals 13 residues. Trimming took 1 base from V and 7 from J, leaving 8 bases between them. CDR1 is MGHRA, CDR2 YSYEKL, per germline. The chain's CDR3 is CASSQVRGNEQFF. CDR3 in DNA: TGCGCCAGCAGCCAAGTCAGAGGGAATGAGCAGTTCTTC.

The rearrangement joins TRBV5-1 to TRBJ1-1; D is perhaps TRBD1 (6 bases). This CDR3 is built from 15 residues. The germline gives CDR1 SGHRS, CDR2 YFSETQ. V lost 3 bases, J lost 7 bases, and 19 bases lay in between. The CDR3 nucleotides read TGCGCCAGCAGCTCCGGCCCCGGCCTAGGGGGTGAAGCTTTCTTT. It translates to CASSSGPGLGGEAFF.

In DNA form, the CDR3 reads TGTGCCAGCAGTCAACGAGGGACTGAAGCTTTCTTT. As protein: CASSQRGTEAFF. This chain uses TRBV28 with TRBJ1-1; D is unresolved. The V gene's germline CDR1 is MDHEN and CDR2 SYDVKM. The CDR3 runs to 12 residues. V was shortened by 5 bases and J by 5 bases, with 9 bases between the two germline ends.

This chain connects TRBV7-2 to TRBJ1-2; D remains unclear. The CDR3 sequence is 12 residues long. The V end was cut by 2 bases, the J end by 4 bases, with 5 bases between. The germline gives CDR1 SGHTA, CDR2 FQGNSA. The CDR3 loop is CASSLTGYGYTF. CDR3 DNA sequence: TGTGCCAGCAGCTTAACCGGCTATGGCTACACCTTC.

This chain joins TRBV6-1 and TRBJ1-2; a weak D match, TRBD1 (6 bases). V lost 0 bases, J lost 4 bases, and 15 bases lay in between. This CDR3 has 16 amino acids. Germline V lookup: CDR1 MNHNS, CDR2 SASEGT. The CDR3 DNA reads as TGTGCCAGCAGTGAAGCTGGGGGGGCAAGGGTCTATGGCTACACCTTC. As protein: CASSEAGGARVYGYTF.

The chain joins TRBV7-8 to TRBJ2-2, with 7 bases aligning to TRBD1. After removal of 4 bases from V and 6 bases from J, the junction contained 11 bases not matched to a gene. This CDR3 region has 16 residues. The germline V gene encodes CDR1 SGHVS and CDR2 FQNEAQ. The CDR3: CASSSRQGFTSGELFF. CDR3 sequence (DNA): TGTGCCAGCAGCTCCCGACAGGGTTTCACGTCCGGGGAGCTGTTTTTT.

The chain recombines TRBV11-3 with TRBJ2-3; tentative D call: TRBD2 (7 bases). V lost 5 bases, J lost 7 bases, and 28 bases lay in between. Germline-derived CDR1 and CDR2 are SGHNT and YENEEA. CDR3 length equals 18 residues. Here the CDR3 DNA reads TGTGCCAGCAGCCGGATGGCCAATCGGCGGGGGACAAAATATACGCAGTATTTT. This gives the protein CASSRMANRRGTKYTQYF.

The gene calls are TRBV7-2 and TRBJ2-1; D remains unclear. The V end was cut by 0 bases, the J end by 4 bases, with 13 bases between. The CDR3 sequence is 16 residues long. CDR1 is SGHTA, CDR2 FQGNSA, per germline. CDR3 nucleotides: TGTGCCAGCAGCTTAGCTAGCCCCCTACTATACAATGAGCAGTTCTTC. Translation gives CASSLASPLLYNEQFF.

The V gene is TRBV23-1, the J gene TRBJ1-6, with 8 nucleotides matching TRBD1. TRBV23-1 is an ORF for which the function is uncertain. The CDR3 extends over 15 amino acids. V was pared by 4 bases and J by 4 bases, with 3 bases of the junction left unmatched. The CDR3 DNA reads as TGCGCCAGCAGTCGACAGGGGCCTTATAATTCACCCCTCCACTTT. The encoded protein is CASSRQGPYNSPLHF.

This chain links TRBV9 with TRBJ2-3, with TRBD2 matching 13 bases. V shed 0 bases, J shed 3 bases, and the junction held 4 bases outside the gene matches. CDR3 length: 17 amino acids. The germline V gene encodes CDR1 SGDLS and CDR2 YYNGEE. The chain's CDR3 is CASSVALGLAGTDTQYF. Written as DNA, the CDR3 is TGTGCCAGCAGCGTAGCGTTGGGACTAGCGGGGACAGATACGCAGTATTTT.

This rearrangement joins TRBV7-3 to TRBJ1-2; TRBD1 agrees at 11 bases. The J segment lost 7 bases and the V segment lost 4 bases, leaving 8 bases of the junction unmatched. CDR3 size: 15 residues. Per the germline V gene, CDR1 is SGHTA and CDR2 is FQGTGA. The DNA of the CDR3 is TGTGCCAGCAGCTCGGGAGGGACAGGGGGTATTGGCTACACCTTC. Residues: CASSSGGTGGIGYTF.

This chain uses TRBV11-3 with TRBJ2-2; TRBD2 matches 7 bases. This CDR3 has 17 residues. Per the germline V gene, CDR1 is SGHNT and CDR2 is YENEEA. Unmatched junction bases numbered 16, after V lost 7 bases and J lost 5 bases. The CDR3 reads CASNIGRGEGHTGELFF. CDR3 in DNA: TGTGCCAGCAACATAGGCCGGGGGGAGGGCCATACCGGGGAGCTGTTTTTT. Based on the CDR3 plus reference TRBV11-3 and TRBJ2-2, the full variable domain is EAGVVQSPRYKIIEKKQPVAFWCNPISGHNTLYWYLQNLGQGPELLIRYENEEAVDDSQLPKDRFSAERLKGVDSTLKIQPAELGDSAVYLCASNIGRGEGHTGELFFGEGSRLTVL.

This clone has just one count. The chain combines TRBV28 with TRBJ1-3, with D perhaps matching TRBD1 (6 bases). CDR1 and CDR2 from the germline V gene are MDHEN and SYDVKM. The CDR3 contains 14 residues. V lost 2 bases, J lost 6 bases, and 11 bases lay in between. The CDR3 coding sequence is TGTGCCAGCAGTTTAAGGGGGTTCGAAAACACCATATATTTT. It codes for CASSLRGFENTIYF.

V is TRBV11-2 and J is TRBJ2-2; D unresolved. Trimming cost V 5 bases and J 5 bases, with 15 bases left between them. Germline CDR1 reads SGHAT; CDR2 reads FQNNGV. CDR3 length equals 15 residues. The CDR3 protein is CASSLRMPGTGELFF. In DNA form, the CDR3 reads TGTGCCAGCAGCCTCCGCATGCCCGGGACCGGGGAGCTGTTTTTT.

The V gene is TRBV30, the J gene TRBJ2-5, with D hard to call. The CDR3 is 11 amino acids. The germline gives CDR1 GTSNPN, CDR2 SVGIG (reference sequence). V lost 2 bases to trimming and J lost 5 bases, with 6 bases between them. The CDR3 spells CAWSPRETQYF. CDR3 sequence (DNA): TGTGCCTGGAGTCCTCGGGAGACCCAGTACTTC. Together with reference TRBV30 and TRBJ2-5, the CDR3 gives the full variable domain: SQTIHQWPATLVQPVGSPLSLECTVEGTSNPNLYWYRQAAGRGLQLLFYSVGIGQISSEVPQNLSASRPQDRQFILSSKKLLLSDSGFYLCAWSPRETQYFGPGTRLLVL.

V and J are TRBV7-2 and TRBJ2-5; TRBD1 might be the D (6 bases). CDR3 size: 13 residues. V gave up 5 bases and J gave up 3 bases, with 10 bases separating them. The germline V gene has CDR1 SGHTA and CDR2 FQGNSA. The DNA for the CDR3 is TGTGCCAGCAGCGCCGACAGGAAAGAGACCCAGTACTTC. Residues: CASSADRKETQYF.

CDR3 sequence: CASNSRGAGGELFF. CDR3 DNA sequence: TGTGCCAGCAACTCCAGGGGGGCAGGCGGGGAGCTGTTTTTT. V gene TRBV11-2 combines with J gene TRBJ2-2, with D possibly matching TRBD1 (7 bases). There are 14 residues in the CDR3. V was cut by 7 bases and J by 7 bases, with 16 bases left in between. Germline-derived CDR1 and CDR2 are SGHAT and FQNNGV.